Included here is one T cell receptor (beta chain) sequence, with context. The data were obtained in a study of blood T cell repertoires in COVID-19. For the study at large: Donors in the United States, Italy and Spain gave samples during acute or convalescent COVID-19.

As originally analysed: Reference gene primers were amplified, and this amplification served to estimate nucleated cell counts. The table came from immunoSEQ multiplex PCR; TCRdb's copy has only in-frame clones and leaves some out. The V and J calls and clone size come from that table; D and trimming were worked out from the DNA. The sample lists under 150,000 clones, 75% to 90% occurring once. The V gene end was trimmed by 2 bases and the J gene end by 4 bases; junction bases not matched to a gene: 5. From germline, CDR1 is SGHAT and CDR2 FQNNGV. This CDR3 has 14 residues. This clonotype was sampled from a human donor in a cohort sampled during active COVID-19. Sequencing was performed on peripheral blood. The gene calls are TRBV11-2 and TRBJ2-7; 7 positions match TRBD1. The CDR3 region has the DNA TGTGCCAGCAGCTTACCCGGGACAGCATACGAGCAGTACTTC. This codes for CASSLPGTAYEQYF.